This paragraph covers one T cell receptor beta chain sequence. CDR1 SGDLS and CDR2 YYNGEE come from the germline V gene. The CDR3 has 14 amino acids. J lost 1 base, V lost 0 bases, and 1 base had no gene match. Methods used by the authors: By means of reference gene primer amplification, nucleated cell counts were estimated. Data came from immunoSEQ multiplex PCR; TCRdb stores just in-frame clones and leaves some out. V, J and clone size derive from that table, while D and trimming were established from the DNA sequence. The sample consists of hundreds of thousands of clones, 87% of them appearing once. These data belong to a study of blood T cell repertoires in COVID-19. This study enrolled people aged 18 to 89 from about 24 US geographic areas.

This receptor was identified in a woman aged 18 to 35 with acute COVID-19. Sequencing used PBMCs or T cells enriched from blood (not recorded which). J is TRBJ2-7 and V is TRBV9, with TRBD2 matching 7 bases. In DNA, the CDR3 is TGTGCCAGCAGCGTAGAGGGAGGGTCCTACGAGCAGTACTTC. This encodes CASSVEGGSYEQYF.